The rows below give T cell receptor beta chains drawn from one sample of a study of cytomegalovirus exposure and HLA in healthy donors. Produced via immunoSEQ multiplex PCR; TCRdb's table is partial and in-frame only. The table records hundreds of thousands of clones, roughly 84% of them present only once. The specimen was PBMCs. The receptors derive from a man in his late teens or twenties in good health and CMV-seropositive. Both conserved end residues are part of each CDR3. The D gene is left open where the match is weak. For some rows the clone size is stated as once, few or many, or as a class when expanded; others skip it.

d_call: TRBD1; v_call: TRBV9; clone_size: .; j_call: TRBJ1-1; cdr3_aa: CASSPTGRGRTEAFF; cdr3_nt: TGTGCCAGCAGCCCGACAGGGCGCGGGAGGACTGAAGCTTTCTTT
d_call: .; v_call: TRBV6-1; clone_size: .; j_call: TRBJ1-2; cdr3_aa: CASSSAGHSLYGYTF; cdr3_nt: TGTGCCAGCAGTTCCGCGGGACATTCTCTCTATGGCTACACCTTC
d_call: .; v_call: TRBV6-1; clone_size: .; j_call: TRBJ2-3; cdr3_aa: CASSELSGTHRLDTQYF; cdr3_nt: TGTGCCAGCAGTGAATTATCCGGGACCCACCGCCTTGATACGCAGTATTTT
d_call: .; v_call: TRBV5-1; clone_size: .; j_call: TRBJ1-2; cdr3_aa: CASSFEGGSPYGYTF; cdr3_nt: TGCGCCAGCAGCTTTGAGGGTGGGTCTCCCTATGGCTACACCTTC
d_call: TRBD1; v_call: TRBV6-1; clone_size: .; j_call: TRBJ1-5; cdr3_aa: CASRKTGGGQPQHF; cdr3_nt: TGTGCCAGCAGAAAAACAGGGGGGGGTCAGCCCCAGCATTTT
d_call: .; v_call: TRBV6-5; clone_size: .; j_call: TRBJ2-2; cdr3_aa: CASSYRRHTGELFF; cdr3_nt: TGTGCCAGCAGTTACCGCCGCCACACCGGGGAGCTGTTTTTT
d_call: TRBD2; v_call: TRBV2; clone_size: .; j_call: TRBJ2-1; cdr3_aa: CASSEVSGAYNEQFF; cdr3_nt: TGTGCCAGCAGTGAAGTGAGCGGGGCCTACAATGAGCAGTTCTTC
d_call: .; v_call: TRBV5-1; clone_size: .; j_call: TRBJ1-2; cdr3_aa: CASSSTTGSHGYTF; cdr3_nt: TGCGCCAGCAGCTCGACAACCGGGAGCCATGGCTACACCTTC
d_call: TRBD1; v_call: TRBV9; clone_size: once; j_call: TRBJ1-1; cdr3_aa: CASSVVGLTGPNTEAFF; cdr3_nt: TGTGCCAGCAGCGTAGTAGGCCTGACAGGGCCGAACACTGAAGCTTTCTTT
d_call: .; v_call: TRBV19; clone_size: .; j_call: TRBJ2-2; cdr3_aa: CASSWTGELFF; cdr3_nt: TGTGCCAGTAGTTGGACCGGGGAGCTGTTTTTT
d_call: .; v_call: TRBV4-2; clone_size: .; j_call: TRBJ2-5; cdr3_aa: CASSQDRRGSTQYF; cdr3_nt: TGTGCCAGCAGCCAAGATCGTAGGGGCTCGACCCAGTACTTC
d_call: .; v_call: TRBV30; clone_size: once; j_call: TRBJ2-1; cdr3_aa: CAWRLGSGTNEQFF; cdr3_nt: TGTGCCTGGCGACTTGGGTCGGGTACCAATGAGCAGTTCTTC
d_call: TRBD2; v_call: TRBV15; clone_size: .; j_call: TRBJ2-2; cdr3_aa: CATSSLAGVNTGELFF; cdr3_nt: TGTGCCACCAGCAGTCTAGCGGGAGTTAACACCGGGGAGCTGTTTTTT
d_call: .; v_call: TRBV4-3; clone_size: .; j_call: TRBJ2-3; cdr3_aa: CASSQDHYTQYF; cdr3_nt: TGCGCCAGCAGCCAAGATCACTATACGCAGTATTTT
d_call: .; v_call: TRBV14; clone_size: .; j_call: TRBJ2-1; cdr3_aa: CASSPWDYNEQFF; cdr3_nt: TGTGCCAGCAGCCCCTGGGATTACAATGAGCAGTTCTTC
d_call: .; v_call: TRBV5-1; clone_size: .; j_call: TRBJ1-2; cdr3_aa: CASSLGQNYGYTF; cdr3_nt: TGCGCCAGCAGCTTGGGACAGAACTATGGCTACACCTTC
d_call: .; v_call: TRBV28; clone_size: .; j_call: TRBJ2-7; cdr3_aa: CASSSWTGSNSYEQYF; cdr3_nt: TGTGCCAGCAGTTCCTGGACCGGGTCGAACTCCTACGAGCAGTACTTC
d_call: .; v_call: TRBV4-1; clone_size: .; j_call: TRBJ1-1; cdr3_aa: CASSQDVGGGSPIRAFF; cdr3_nt: TGCGCCAGCAGCCAAGACGTCGGCGGGGGAAGTCCTATTCGGGCTTTCTTT
d_call: TRBD2; v_call: TRBV5-1; clone_size: .; j_call: TRBJ2-3; cdr3_aa: CASSLASSGRYTDTQYF; cdr3_nt: TGCGCCAGCAGCTTGGCCTCTAGCGGGAGGTACACAGATACGCAGTATTTT
d_call: .; v_call: TRBV6-5; clone_size: .; j_call: TRBJ2-1; cdr3_aa: CASSYGSEVDEQFF; cdr3_nt: TGTGCCAGCAGCTACGGTTCGGAAGTCGATGAGCAGTTCTTC
d_call: TRBD1; v_call: TRBV27; clone_size: .; j_call: TRBJ1-2; cdr3_aa: CASRSPGQGAGGYTF; cdr3_nt: TGTGCCAGCAGGTCCCCGGGACAGGGGGCCGGTGGCTACACCTTC
d_call: TRBD2; v_call: TRBV5-6; clone_size: .; j_call: TRBJ2-3; cdr3_aa: CASSSVREGDTQYF; cdr3_nt: TGTGCCAGCAGCTCTGTAAGGGAGGGGGATACGCAGTATTTT
d_call: TRBD1; v_call: TRBV19; clone_size: few; j_call: TRBJ2-2; cdr3_aa: CASSIAGQTGSGELFF; cdr3_nt: TGTGCCAGTAGTATAGCGGGCCAGACAGGGAGCGGGGAGCTGTTTTTT
d_call: .; v_call: TRBV30; clone_size: .; j_call: TRBJ1-5; cdr3_aa: CAWSEGANQPQHF; cdr3_nt: TGTGCCTGGAGTGAAGGGGCCAATCAGCCCCAGCATTTT
d_call: .; v_call: TRBV10-3; clone_size: once; j_call: TRBJ1-4; cdr3_aa: CAISEVRKNEKLFF; cdr3_nt: TGTGCCATCAGTGAAGTGAGGAAGAATGAAAAACTGTTTTTT
d_call: .; v_call: TRBV10-3; clone_size: .; j_call: TRBJ1-1; cdr3_aa: CAISDFGLEAFF; cdr3_nt: TGTGCCATCAGTGATTTCGGGCTCGAAGCTTTCTTT
d_call: .; v_call: TRBV30; clone_size: .; j_call: TRBJ2-5; cdr3_aa: CAWSVLKETQYF; cdr3_nt: TGTGCCTGGAGTGTACTAAAAGAGACCCAGTACTTC
d_call: .; v_call: TRBV6-5; clone_size: .; j_call: TRBJ2-4; cdr3_aa: CASRGDTKNIQYF; cdr3_nt: TGTGCCAGCAGGGGGGATACCAAAAACATTCAGTACTTC
d_call: .; v_call: TRBV15; clone_size: .; j_call: TRBJ2-7; cdr3_aa: CATSRAGVGSYEQYF; cdr3_nt: TGTGCCACCAGCAGAGCCGGGGTAGGGTCCTACGAGCAGTACTTC
d_call: .; v_call: TRBV6-1; clone_size: .; j_call: TRBJ2-2; cdr3_aa: CASSASGTHTGELFF; cdr3_nt: TGTGCCAGCAGTGCTTCCGGGACTCACACCGGGGAGCTGTTTTTT
d_call: TRBD2; v_call: TRBV4-1; clone_size: .; j_call: TRBJ2-1; cdr3_aa: CASSRGTSGRGEQFF; cdr3_nt: TGCGCCAGCAGCCGAGGGACTAGCGGGAGGGGTGAGCAGTTCTTC
d_call: .; v_call: TRBV28; clone_size: .; j_call: TRBJ2-7; cdr3_aa: CASSVGIHKEQYF; cdr3_nt: TGTGCCAGCAGTGTGGGCATCCATAAAGAGCAGTACTTC